This T cell receptor (beta chain) was sequenced in a study of control samples from healthy donors and cancer patients. The method was immunoSEQ multiplex PCR; TCRdb's version includes in-frame clones alone and lacks a portion of them. The sample shows under 110,000 clones, approximately 90% of them seen only once. V was cut by 7 bases and J by 1 base, with 10 bases left in between. The CDR3 is 13 amino acids. CDR1 SGHVS and CDR2 FQNEAQ come from the germline V gene. The sequenced sample was blood. This clonotype was sampled from a man in his thirties or forties in good health. The rearrangement uses TRBV7-8 and TRBJ1-1, with D unclear. The CDR3 sequence: CASTLRQNTEAFF. In DNA, the CDR3 is TGTGCCAGCACCCTTAGACAGAACACTGAAGCTTTCTTT.